This T cell receptor (beta chain) was sequenced for a study of T cell responses to AZD1222 COVID-19 vaccine. Study in general: Recipients boosted at about 4 weeks or about 12 weeks are pooled. Notes on the study in general: Reportedly, close to half of spike-specific TCRs are directed against unmutated variant regions. White British donors predominated, females outnumbered males, and clonal diversity was possibly underestimated.

Generated by immunoSEQ multiplex PCR, the TCRdb table keeps only in-frame clones and is missing some. The table has under 150,000 clones, 90% seen once; the top ten hold roughly 7.8%. Germline V gene data show CDR1 as MNHNS and CDR2 as SASEGT. The CDR3 runs 16 residues. V was shortened by 1 base and J by 0 bases, with 10 bases between the two germline ends. As concerns this clone: The antigen is not known.

This receptor was obtained from an adult in good health. The sample in question was peripheral blood, obtained on day 0 of AZD1222 vaccination. The chain recombines TRBV6-1 with TRBJ1-3; the D is unclear. The DNA of the CDR3 is TGTGCCAGCAGTGAAGTACTCAGGCTCTCTGGAAACACCATATATTTT. Translated: CASSEVLRLSGNTIYF.